The clone carrying this T cell receptor beta chain was seen just once. This CDR3 spans 14 amino acids. V lost 0 bases, J lost 8 bases, and 11 bases lay in between. Germline assignment: CDR1 GTSNPN and CDR2 SVGIG (reference sequence). These data belong to a study of lymphopenia after photon versus proton radiotherapy. Assay used: immunoSEQ multiplex PCR; TCRdb lists only in-frame clones, some missing. The sample records approximately 21,000 clones, roughly 85% being singletons. The receptor was isolated from a man in his sixties with pancreatic cancer. The chain employs TRBV30 and TRBJ1-6; D gene unclear. Sequencing was performed on peripheral blood, taken from a patient treated with photon-based radiotherapy. Here the CDR3 reads CAWSVVGRDSPLHF. The CDR3 DNA is TGTGCCTGGAGTGTAGTAGGGAGGGATTCACCCCTCCACTTT.